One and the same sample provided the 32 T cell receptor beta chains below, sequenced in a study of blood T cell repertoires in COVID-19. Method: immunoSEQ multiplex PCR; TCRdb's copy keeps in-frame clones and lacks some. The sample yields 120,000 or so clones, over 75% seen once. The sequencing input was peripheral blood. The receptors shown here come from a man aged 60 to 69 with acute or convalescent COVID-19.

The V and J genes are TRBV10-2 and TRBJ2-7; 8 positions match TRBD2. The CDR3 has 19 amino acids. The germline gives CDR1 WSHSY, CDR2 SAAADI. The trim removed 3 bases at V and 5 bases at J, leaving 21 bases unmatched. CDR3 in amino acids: CASSDLGNQNSGKQHEQYF. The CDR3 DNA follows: TGCGCCAGCAGTGATCTCGGAAACCAAAATAGCGGGAAGCAACACGAGCAGTACTTC.

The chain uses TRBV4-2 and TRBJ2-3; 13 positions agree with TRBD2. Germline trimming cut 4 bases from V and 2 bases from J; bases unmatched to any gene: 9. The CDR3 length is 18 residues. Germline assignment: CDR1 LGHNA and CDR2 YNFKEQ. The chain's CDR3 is CASSPTSGRALITDTQYF. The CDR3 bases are TGTGCCAGCAGCCCTACTAGCGGGAGGGCCCTGATCACAGATACGCAGTATTTT.

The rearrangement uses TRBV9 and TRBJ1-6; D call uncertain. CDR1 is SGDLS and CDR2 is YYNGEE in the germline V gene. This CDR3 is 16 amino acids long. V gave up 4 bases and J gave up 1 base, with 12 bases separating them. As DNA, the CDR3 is TGTGCCAGCAGCACAAACCCGGGTTCCTATAATTCACCCCTCCACTTT. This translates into CASSTNPGSYNSPLHF.

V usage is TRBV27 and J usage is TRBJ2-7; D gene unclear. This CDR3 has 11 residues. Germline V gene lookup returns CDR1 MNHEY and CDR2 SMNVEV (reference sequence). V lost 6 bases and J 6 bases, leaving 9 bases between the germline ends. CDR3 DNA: TGTGCCAGCAGAAGGTCGGGCGAGCAGTACTTC. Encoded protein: CASRRSGEQYF.

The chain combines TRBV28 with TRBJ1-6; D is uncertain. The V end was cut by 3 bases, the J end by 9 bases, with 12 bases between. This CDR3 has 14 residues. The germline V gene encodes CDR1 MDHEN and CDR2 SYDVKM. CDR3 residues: CASSFTRISSPLHF. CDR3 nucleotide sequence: TGTGCCAGCAGTTTCACTCGAATTAGTTCACCCCTCCACTTT.

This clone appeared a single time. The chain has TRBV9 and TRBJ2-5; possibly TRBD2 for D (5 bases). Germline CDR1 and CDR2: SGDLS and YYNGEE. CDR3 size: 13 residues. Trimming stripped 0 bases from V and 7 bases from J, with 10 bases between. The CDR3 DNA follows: TGTGCCAGCAGCGTAGAAGGGAGTGGGACCCAGTACTTC. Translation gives CASSVEGSGTQYF.

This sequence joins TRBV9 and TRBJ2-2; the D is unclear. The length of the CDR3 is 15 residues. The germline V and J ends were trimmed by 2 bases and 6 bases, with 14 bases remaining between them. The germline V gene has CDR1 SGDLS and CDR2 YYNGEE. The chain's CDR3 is CASSVRPQPPGELFF. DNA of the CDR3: TGTGCCAGCAGCGTTAGGCCACAGCCCCCCGGGGAGCTGTTTTTT.

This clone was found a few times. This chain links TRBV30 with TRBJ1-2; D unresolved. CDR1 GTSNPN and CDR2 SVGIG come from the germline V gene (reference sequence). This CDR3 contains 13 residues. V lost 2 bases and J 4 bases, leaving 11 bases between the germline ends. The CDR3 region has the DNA TGTGCCTGGAGTAACACCCATTCCTATGGCTACACCTTC. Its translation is CAWSNTHSYGYTF.

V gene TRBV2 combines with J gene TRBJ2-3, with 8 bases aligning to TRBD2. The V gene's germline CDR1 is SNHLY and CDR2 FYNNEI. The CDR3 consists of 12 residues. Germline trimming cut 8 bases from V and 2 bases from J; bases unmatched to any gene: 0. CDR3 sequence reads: CASGLATDTQYF. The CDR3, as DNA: TGTGCCAGCGGACTAGCCACAGATACGCAGTATTTT. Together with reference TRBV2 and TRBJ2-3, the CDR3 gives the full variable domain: EPEVTQTPSHQVTQMGQEVILRCVPISNHLYFYWYRQILGQKVEFLVSFYNNEISEKSEIFDDQFSVERPDGSNFTLKIRSTKLEDSAMYFCASGLATDTQYFGPGTRLTVL.

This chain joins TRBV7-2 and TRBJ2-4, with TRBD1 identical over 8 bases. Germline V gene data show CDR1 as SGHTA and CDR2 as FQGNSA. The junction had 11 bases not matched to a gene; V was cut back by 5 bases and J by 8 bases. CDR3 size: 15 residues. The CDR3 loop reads CASSARDRQRDIQYF. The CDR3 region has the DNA TGTGCCAGCAGCGCCCGGGACAGGCAGAGAGACATTCAGTACTTC. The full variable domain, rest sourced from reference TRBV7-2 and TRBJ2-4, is GAGVSQSPSNKVTEKGKDVELRCDPISGHTALYWYRQSLGQGLEFLIYFQGNSAPDKSGLPSDRFSAERTGGSVSTLTIQRTQQEDSAVYLCASSARDRQRDIQYFGAGTRLSVL.

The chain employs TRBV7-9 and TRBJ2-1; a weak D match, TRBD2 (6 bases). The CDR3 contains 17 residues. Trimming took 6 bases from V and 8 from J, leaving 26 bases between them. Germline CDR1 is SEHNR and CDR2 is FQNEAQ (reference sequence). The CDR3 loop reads CASSSPVTGLRLDEQFF. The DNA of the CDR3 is TGTGCCAGCAGTTCACCGGTGACGGGACTCCGTTTGGATGAGCAGTTCTTC. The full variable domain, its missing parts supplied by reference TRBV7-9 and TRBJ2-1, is DTGVSQNPRHKITKRGQNVTFRCDPISEHNRLYWYRQTLGQGPEFLTYFQNEAQLEKSRLLSDRFSAERPKGSFSTLEIQRTEQGDSAMYLCASSSPVTGLRLDEQFFGPGTRLTVL.

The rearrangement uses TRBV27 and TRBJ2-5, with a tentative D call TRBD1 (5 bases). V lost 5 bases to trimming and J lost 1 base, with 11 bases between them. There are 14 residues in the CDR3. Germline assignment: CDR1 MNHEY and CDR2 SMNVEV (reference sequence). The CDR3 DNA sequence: TGTGCCAGCAGTCCCTGGGGCTCCCAAGAGACCCAGTACTTC. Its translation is CASSPWGSQETQYF.

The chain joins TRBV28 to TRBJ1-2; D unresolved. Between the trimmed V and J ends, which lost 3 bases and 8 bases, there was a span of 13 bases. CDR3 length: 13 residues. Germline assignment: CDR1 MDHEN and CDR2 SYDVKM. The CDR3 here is CASSFSGFGGYTF. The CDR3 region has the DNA TGTGCCAGCAGTTTTAGCGGGTTTGGAGGCTACACCTTC.

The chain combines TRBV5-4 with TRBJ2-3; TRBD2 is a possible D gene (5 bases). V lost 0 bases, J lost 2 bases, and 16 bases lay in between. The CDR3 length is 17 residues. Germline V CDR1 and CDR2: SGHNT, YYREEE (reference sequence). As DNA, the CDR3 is TGTGCCAGCAGCTTGGGGCTAGCACACTCATCCACAGATACGCAGTATTTT. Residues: CASSLGLAHSSTDTQYF.

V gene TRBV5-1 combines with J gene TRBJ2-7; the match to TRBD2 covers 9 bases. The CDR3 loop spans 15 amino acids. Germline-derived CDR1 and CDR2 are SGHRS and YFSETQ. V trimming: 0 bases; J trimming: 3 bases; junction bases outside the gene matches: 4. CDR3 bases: TGCGCCAGCAGCTTGGGCCTAGCGGGAATCTACGAGCAGTACTTC. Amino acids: CASSLGLAGIYEQYF. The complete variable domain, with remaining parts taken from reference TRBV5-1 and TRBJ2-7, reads KAGVTQTPRYLIKTRGQQVTLSCSPISGHRSVSWYQQTPGQGLQFLFEYFSETQRNKGNFPGRFSGRQFSNSRSEMNVSTLELGDSALYLCASSLGLAGIYEQYFGPGTRLTVT.

The CDR3 loop reads CASSLVPLAGSYEQYF. The CDR3 DNA follows: TGTGCCAGCAGCTTGGTCCCGCTAGCGGGGTCCTACGAGCAGTACTTC. The genes are TRBV5-5 and TRBJ2-7; 9 bases are shared with TRBD2. The ends lost 0 bases at V and 1 base at J; junction bases unmatched: 5. CDR1 and CDR2 from the germline V gene are SGHKS and YYEKEE (reference sequence). CDR3 length: 16 amino acids.

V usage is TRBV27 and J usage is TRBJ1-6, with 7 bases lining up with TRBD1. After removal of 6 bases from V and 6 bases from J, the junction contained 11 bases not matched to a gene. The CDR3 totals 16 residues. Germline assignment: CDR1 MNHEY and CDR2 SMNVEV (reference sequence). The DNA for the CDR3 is TGTGCCAGCAGGTCAATTAGGACAGGCCTTAATTCACCCCTCCACTTT. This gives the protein CASRSIRTGLNSPLHF.

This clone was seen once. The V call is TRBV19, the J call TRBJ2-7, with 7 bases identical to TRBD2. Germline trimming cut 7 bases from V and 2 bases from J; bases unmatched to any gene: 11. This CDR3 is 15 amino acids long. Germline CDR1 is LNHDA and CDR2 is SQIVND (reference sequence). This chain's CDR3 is CASTFRAGTTYEQYF. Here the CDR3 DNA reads TGTGCCAGTACCTTCAGGGCCGGGACTACCTACGAGCAGTACTTC.

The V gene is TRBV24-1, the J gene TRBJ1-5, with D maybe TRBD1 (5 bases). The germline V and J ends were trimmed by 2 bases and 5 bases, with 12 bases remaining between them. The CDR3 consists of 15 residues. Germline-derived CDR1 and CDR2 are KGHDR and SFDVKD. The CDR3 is CATSDSGRGDQPQHF. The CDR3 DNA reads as TGTGCCACCAGTGATTCGGGACGGGGGGATCAGCCCCAGCATTTT.

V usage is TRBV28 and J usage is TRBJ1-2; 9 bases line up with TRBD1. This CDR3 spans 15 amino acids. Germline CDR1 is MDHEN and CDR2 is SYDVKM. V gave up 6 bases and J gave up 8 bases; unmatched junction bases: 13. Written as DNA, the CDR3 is TGTGCCAGCAGGCCGAACAGGGGGCGTCGGGAAGGCTACACCTTC. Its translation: CASRPNRGRREGYTF.

CDR3 sequence: CASSPGSTDTQYF. In DNA form, the CDR3 reads TGTGCCAGCAGCCCGGGGAGCACAGATACGCAGTATTTT. The chain carries TRBV16 and TRBJ2-3; the D gene is possibly TRBD2 (5 bases). The CDR3 sequence is 13 residues long. Trimming stripped 4 bases from V and 0 bases from J, with 5 bases between. Germline V gene lookup returns CDR1 KGHSY and CDR2 FQNENV.

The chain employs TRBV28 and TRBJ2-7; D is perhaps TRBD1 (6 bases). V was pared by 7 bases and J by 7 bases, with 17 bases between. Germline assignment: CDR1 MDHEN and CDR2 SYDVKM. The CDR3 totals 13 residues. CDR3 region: CASILQPGEEQYF. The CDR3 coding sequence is TGTGCCAGCATTCTCCAACCAGGGGAAGAGCAGTACTTC.

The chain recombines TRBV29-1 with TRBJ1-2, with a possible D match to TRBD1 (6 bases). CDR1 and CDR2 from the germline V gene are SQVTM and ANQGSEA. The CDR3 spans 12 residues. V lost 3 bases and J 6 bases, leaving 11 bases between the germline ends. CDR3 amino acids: CSVDETGNGYTF. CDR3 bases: TGCAGCGTTGACGAGACAGGAAATGGCTACACCTTC.

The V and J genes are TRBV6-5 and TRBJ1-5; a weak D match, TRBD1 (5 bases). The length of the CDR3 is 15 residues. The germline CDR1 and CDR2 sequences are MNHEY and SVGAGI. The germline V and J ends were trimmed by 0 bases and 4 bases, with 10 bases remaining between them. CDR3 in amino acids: CASSYSGRANQPQHF. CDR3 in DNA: TGTGCCAGCAGTTACTCTGGCAGGGCGAATCAGCCCCAGCATTTT.

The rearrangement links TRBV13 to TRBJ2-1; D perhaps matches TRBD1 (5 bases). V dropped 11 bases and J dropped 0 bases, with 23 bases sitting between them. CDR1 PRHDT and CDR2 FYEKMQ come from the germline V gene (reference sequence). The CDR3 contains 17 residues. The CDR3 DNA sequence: TGTGCCGCCAGCAAGCTGTCAGGGCTGAGCTCCTACAATGAGCAGTTCTTC. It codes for CAASKLSGLSSYNEQFF.

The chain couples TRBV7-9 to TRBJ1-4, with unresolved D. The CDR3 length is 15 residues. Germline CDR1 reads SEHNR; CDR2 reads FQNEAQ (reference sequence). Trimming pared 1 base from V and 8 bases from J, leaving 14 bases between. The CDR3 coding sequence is TGTGCCAGCAGCTTAGTAACCACTCGGAGGGAAAAACTGTTTTTT. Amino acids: CASSLVTTRREKLFF.

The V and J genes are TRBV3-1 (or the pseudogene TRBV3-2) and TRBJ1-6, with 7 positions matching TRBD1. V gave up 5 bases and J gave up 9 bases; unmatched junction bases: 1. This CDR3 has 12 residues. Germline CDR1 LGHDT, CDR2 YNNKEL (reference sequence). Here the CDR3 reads CASSDRVSPLHF. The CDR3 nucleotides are TGTGCCAGCAGCGACAGGGTTTCACCCCTCCACTTT.

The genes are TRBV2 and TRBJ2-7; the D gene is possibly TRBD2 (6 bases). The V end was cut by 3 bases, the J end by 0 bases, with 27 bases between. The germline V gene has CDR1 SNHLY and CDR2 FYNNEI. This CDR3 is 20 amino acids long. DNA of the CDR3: TGTGCCAGCAGTGATCATGGGTGGCTAGCGTTTCAAGGAAACTCCTACGAGCAGTACTTC. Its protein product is CASSDHGWLAFQGNSYEQYF.

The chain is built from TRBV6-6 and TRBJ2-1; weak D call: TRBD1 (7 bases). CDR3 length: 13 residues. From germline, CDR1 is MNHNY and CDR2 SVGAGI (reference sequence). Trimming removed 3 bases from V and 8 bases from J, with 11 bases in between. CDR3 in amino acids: CASSYTGEDEQFF. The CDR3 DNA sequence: TGTGCCAGCAGTTATACAGGGGAGGATGAGCAGTTCTTC.

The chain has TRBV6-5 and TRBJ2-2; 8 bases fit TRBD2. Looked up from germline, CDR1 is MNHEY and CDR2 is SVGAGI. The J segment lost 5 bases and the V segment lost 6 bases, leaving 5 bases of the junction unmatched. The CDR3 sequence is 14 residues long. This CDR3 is CASRPGGRTGELFF. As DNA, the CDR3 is TGTGCCAGCAGACCGGGCGGGAGGACCGGGGAGCTGTTTTTT.

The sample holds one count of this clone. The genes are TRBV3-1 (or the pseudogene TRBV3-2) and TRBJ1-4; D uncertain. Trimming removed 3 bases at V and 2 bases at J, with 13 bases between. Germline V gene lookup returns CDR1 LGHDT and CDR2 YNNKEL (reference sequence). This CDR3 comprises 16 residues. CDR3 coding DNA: TGTGCCAGCAGCCATACGCGGCGGGCCACTAATGAAAAACTGTTTTTT. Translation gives CASSHTRRATNEKLFF.

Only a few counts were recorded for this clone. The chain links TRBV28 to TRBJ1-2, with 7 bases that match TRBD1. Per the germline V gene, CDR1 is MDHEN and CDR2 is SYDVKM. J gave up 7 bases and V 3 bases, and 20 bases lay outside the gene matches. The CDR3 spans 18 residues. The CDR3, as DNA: TGTGCCAGCAGTTTCACTCCGACAGGGACTTACCCAACGGGTGGCTACACCTTC. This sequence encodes CASSFTPTGTYPTGGYTF.